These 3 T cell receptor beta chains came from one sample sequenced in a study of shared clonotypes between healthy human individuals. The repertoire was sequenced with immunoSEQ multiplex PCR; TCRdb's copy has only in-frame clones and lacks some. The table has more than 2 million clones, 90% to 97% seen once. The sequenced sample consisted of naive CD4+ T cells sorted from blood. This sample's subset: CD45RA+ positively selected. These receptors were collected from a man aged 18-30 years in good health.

The CDR3 sequence is CASSPYDSTGELFF. The DNA of the CDR3 is TGCGCCAGCAGCCCATACGACAGCACCGGGGAGCTGTTTTTT. The V and J genes are TRBV5-1 and TRBJ2-2, with a tentative D call TRBD1 (5 bases). Trimming took 4 bases from V and 4 from J, leaving 11 bases between them. CDR1 is SGHRS, CDR2 YFSETQ, per germline. The CDR3 length is 14 residues.

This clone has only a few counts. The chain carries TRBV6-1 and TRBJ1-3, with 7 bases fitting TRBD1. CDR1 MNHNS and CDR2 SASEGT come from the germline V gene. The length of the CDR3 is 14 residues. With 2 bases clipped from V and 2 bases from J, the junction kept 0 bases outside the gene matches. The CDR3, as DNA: TGTGCCAGCAGTGAACAGGGGGCTGGAAACACCATATATTTT. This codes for CASSEQGAGNTIYF.

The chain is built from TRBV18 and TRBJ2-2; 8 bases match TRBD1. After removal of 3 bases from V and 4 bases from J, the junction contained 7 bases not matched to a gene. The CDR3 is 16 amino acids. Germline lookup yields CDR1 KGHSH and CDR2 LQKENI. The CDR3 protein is CASSPLQGVLTGELFF. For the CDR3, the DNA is TGTGCCAGCTCACCGCTACAGGGGGTCCTCACCGGGGAGCTGTTTTTT.